Presented here are 10 T cell receptor beta chains from one specimen sequenced in a study of cytotoxic CD8 clonotypes in ibrutinib-treated CLL. Sequencing was performed with immunoSEQ multiplex PCR; in TCRdb, only in-frame clones are kept and a portion is missing. The data show hundreds of thousands of clones, less than 75% seen once. The sequencing here drew on PBMCs, taken after 24 months of ibrutinib treatment. Source of these receptors: a human donor with chronic lymphocytic leukemia.

V is TRBV19 and J is TRBJ2-6, with D perhaps matching TRBD1 (6 bases). Between the trimmed V and J ends, which lost 5 bases and 2 bases, there was a span of 16 bases. Germline values: CDR1 LNHDA, CDR2 SQIVND (reference sequence). This CDR3 contains 17 residues. The CDR3 here is CASSSGTTATGANVLTF. CDR3 nucleotide sequence: TGTGCCAGTAGTTCTGGGACAACCGCAACTGGGGCCAACGTCCTGACTTTC.

V and J are TRBV5-4 and TRBJ2-2; D is unclear. Trimming left V 0 bases short and J 5 bases short, with 5 bases between. The germline V gene encodes CDR1 SGHNT and CDR2 YYREEE (reference sequence). The CDR3 contains 13 residues. CDR3 region: CASSLEATGELFF. CDR3 DNA: TGTGCCAGCAGCTTGGAAGCGACCGGGGAGCTGTTTTTT. Variable domain in full (rest from reference TRBV5-4 and TRBJ2-2): ETGVTQSPTHLIKTRGQQVTLRCSSQSGHNTVSWYQQALGQGPQFIFQYYREEENGRGNFPPRFSGLQFPNYSSELNVNALELDDSALYLCASSLEATGELFFGEGSRLTVL.

This rearrangement joins TRBV9 to TRBJ2-2, with 8 bases lining up with TRBD2. V dropped 0 bases and J dropped 0; count of bases not matched to a gene: 4. Germline assignment: CDR1 SGDLS and CDR2 YYNGEE. This CDR3 has 17 residues. The DNA of the CDR3 is TGTGCCAGCAGCGTAGCTGGAGCGGGAGCGAACACCGGGGAGCTGTTTTTT. Protein product: CASSVAGAGANTGELFF. Supplemented by reference TRBV9 and TRBJ2-2, the full variable domain reads DSGVTQTPKHLITATGQRVTLRCSPRSGDLSVYWYQQSLDQGLQFLIQYYNGEERAKGNILERFSAQQFPDLHSELNLSSLELGDSALYFCASSVAGAGANTGELFFGEGSRLTVL.

The rearrangement uses TRBV28 and TRBJ2-7; 10 nucleotides agree with TRBD1. The germline V gene has CDR1 MDHEN and CDR2 SYDVKM. This CDR3 comprises 15 residues. V lost 5 bases to trimming and J lost 2 bases; unmatched junction nucleotides: 6. In nucleotides, the CDR3 is TGTGCCAGCAGTCGACCGGGACAGGGGACCTACGAGCAGTACTTC. Its protein product is CASSRPGQGTYEQYF.

The V call is TRBV5-1, the J call TRBJ1-2; a possible D gene is TRBD1 (6 bases). Trimming removed 2 bases at V and 8 bases at J, with 16 bases between. The CDR3 is made up of 14 amino acids. In germline, CDR1 is SGHRS, CDR2 YFSETQ. The CDR3 bases are TGCGCCAGCAGCTTTTCGTGGGACACCGGAGGCTACACCTTC. The encoded protein is CASSFSWDTGGYTF.

The chain links TRBV5-1 to TRBJ2-5; 7 nucleotides align to TRBD2. CDR1 is SGHRS, CDR2 YFSETQ, per germline. Losses at the gene ends were 2 bases for V and 5 bases for J; bases not matched to a gene: 9. The CDR3 runs to 15 residues. CDR3: CASSFKWEGPETQYF. The CDR3 DNA follows: TGCGCCAGCAGCTTTAAGTGGGAGGGCCCGGAGACCCAGTACTTC. The full variable domain, in which reference TRBV5-1 and TRBJ2-5 provide the parts outside the CDR3, is KAGVTQTPRYLIKTRGQQVTLSCSPISGHRSVSWYQQTPGQGLQFLFEYFSETQRNKGNFPGRFSGRQFSNSRSEMNVSTLELGDSALYLCASSFKWEGPETQYFGPGTRLLVL.

The chain links TRBV29-1 to TRBJ2-7; 8 bases are a match to TRBD2. The CDR3 covers 13 residues. V was clipped by 3 bases and J by 2 bases; unmatched bases: 3. In germline, CDR1 is SQVTM, CDR2 ANQGSEA. In DNA, the CDR3 is TGCAGCGTTGACGGGGGGGCTACCTACGAGCAGTACTTC. Protein sequence: CSVDGGATYEQYF.

The chain links TRBV28 to TRBJ1-2; D is unresolved. Looked up from germline, CDR1 is MDHEN and CDR2 is SYDVKM. The CDR3 totals 13 residues. Trimming removed 3 bases from V and 4 bases from J, with 9 bases in between. The DNA for the CDR3 is TGTGCCAGCAGTTTGGGGTTCAGCTATGGCTACACCTTC. Amino acid sequence: CASSLGFSYGYTF.

This clone has a single count. V is TRBV9 and J is TRBJ1-1; perhaps TRBD1 as D (6 bases). V was trimmed by 0 bases and J by 1 base, leaving 13 bases between them. This CDR3 has 16 amino acids. Germline V gives CDR1 SGDLS, CDR2 YYNGEE. The CDR3: CASSVGTGKGNTEAFF. The CDR3 region has the DNA TGTGCCAGCAGCGTAGGAACAGGGAAGGGGAACACTGAAGCTTTCTTT.

This clone showed up just a few times. The chain has TRBV13 and TRBJ1-2; 9 positions match TRBD1. Trimming removed 5 bases from V and 3 bases from J; junction bases left unmatched: 7. Germline V gene lookup returns CDR1 PRHDT and CDR2 FYEKMQ (reference sequence). The CDR3 extends over 15 amino acids. The CDR3 region is CASSLQGASDYGYTF. In nucleotides, the CDR3 is TGTGCCAGCAGCCTACAGGGGGCCTCGGACTATGGCTACACCTTC.